This TCR beta chain was sequenced for a study of blood T cell repertoires in COVID-19. Overall study: Samples of COVID-19 (acute and convalescent) were obtained from the United States, Italy and Spain.

Authors' analysis steps: It was from reference gene primer amplification that nucleated cell counts were estimated. Data came from immunoSEQ multiplex PCR; TCRdb stores just in-frame clones and leaves some out. The V and J calls and the clone size are those of that table, but D and trimming were determined from the DNA. The repertoire holds 200,000 to 250,000 clones, with 80% as singletons. Participants were aged about 18 to 100 years from about two dozen US areas. Donors were grouped by their self-reported clinical history. This clone appeared once. Sequenced: PBMCs or T cells enriched from blood (not recorded which). The TCR originated in a woman aged 40 to 50 with acute COVID-19.

The CDR3 here is CASSSDLTGTGYTF. The CDR3 DNA reads as TGCGCCAGCAGCTCGGACCTGACAGGGACTGGCTACACCTTC. This chain links TRBV5-1 with TRBJ1-2; 7 bases agree with TRBD1. CDR3 length: 14 residues. Germline trimming cut 3 bases from V and 7 bases from J; bases unmatched to any gene: 9. Germline V CDR1 and CDR2: SGHRS, YFSETQ.